The rows below give T cell receptor beta chains drawn from one sample of a study of shared clonotypes between healthy human individuals. Using immunoSEQ multiplex PCR, the repertoire was profiled, and TCRdb retains in-frame clones only, with some absent. The sample consists of 1.5 million to 2.5 million clones, approximately 94% of them appearing once. Input material: naive CD8+ T cells sorted from blood. Receptors were obtained from a man between 18 and 35 years old in good health. Each CDR3 is given with its conserved first and last residue. The order of the fields is CDR3 DNA, CDR3 protein, V gene, J gene, clone size, D gene. A D gene is named only where the DNA matches it firmly. Size is omitted from some rows. Given values are once, few, many or a class for expanded clones.

CDR3nt: TGTGCCAGCACCCCGGAACCGGGACTAGCGGGAGCCCTCTCCTACGAGCAGTACTTC; CDR3aa: CASTPEPGLAGALSYEQYF; v_gene: TRBV7-9; j_gene: TRBJ2-7; abundance: -; d_gene: TRBD2
CDR3nt: TGTGCCAGTTCTAAAGGAATGTTAGGGACCCTGCAAGAGACCCAGTACTTC; CDR3aa: CASSKGMLGTLQETQYF; v_gene: TRBV19; j_gene: TRBJ2-5; abundance: -; d_gene: -
CDR3nt: TGTGCCAGCAGCTCCGGCGGGGCAGATACGCAGTATTTT; CDR3aa: CASSSGGADTQYF; v_gene: TRBV5-6; j_gene: TRBJ2-3; abundance: -; d_gene: -
CDR3nt: TGTGCCAGTAGTAGAATAGCGGCCGCTTCCCAAGAGACCCAGTACTTC; CDR3aa: CASSRIAAASQETQYF; v_gene: TRBV19; j_gene: TRBJ2-5; abundance: once; d_gene: -
CDR3nt: TGTGCCAGCAGCTTAGTAATGGACACTGAAGCTTTCTTT; CDR3aa: CASSLVMDTEAFF; v_gene: TRBV7-9; j_gene: TRBJ1-1; abundance: -; d_gene: -
CDR3nt: TGTGCCATCAGTGAACCCCCTTCACTAGCGGGAGTCAGTAATGAGCAGTTCTTC; CDR3aa: CAISEPPSLAGVSNEQFF; v_gene: TRBV10-3; j_gene: TRBJ2-1; abundance: -; d_gene: TRBD2
CDR3nt: TGTGCCAGCAGTGAAGGCGGATACCAAGAGACCCAGTACTTC; CDR3aa: CASSEGGYQETQYF; v_gene: TRBV2; j_gene: TRBJ2-5; abundance: -; d_gene: -
CDR3nt: TGTGCCAGCAGCTTCGGACCTGGGGTAGACGAGCAGTACTTC; CDR3aa: CASSFGPGVDEQYF; v_gene: TRBV7-2; j_gene: TRBJ2-7; abundance: -; d_gene: -
CDR3nt: TGCGCCAGCAGCCAAGAAAGGGTTGGAGGAGAGACCCAGTACTTC; CDR3aa: CASSQERVGGETQYF; v_gene: TRBV4-1; j_gene: TRBJ2-5; abundance: -; d_gene: -
CDR3nt: TGTGCCAGCAGCTTTGCGGGAGGGGAGTTTTATGAGCAGTTCTTC; CDR3aa: CASSFAGGEFYEQFF; v_gene: TRBV7-9; j_gene: TRBJ2-1; abundance: -; d_gene: TRBD2
CDR3nt: TGTGCCAGCAGTTTCCGGGGACTGGCCTCCTACGAGCAGTACTTC; CDR3aa: CASSFRGLASYEQYF; v_gene: TRBV28; j_gene: TRBJ2-7; abundance: -; d_gene: -
CDR3nt: TGTGCCAGCAGCCGAGGGCCAGATCAAGACACCGGGGAGCTGTTTTTT; CDR3aa: CASSRGPDQDTGELFF; v_gene: TRBV27; j_gene: TRBJ2-2; abundance: -; d_gene: -
CDR3nt: TGTGCCAGTAGTATGGTGACTAGCACAGATACGCAGTATTTT; CDR3aa: CASSMVTSTDTQYF; v_gene: TRBV19; j_gene: TRBJ2-3; abundance: -; d_gene: -
CDR3nt: TGTGCCCGTTTCTATTCCCCGGTGGAGGAAACCTACGAGCAGTACTTC; CDR3aa: CARFYSPVEETYEQYF; v_gene: TRBV11-3; j_gene: TRBJ2-7; abundance: -; d_gene: -
CDR3nt: TGTGCCAGCAGCTTCTTAGGCGAAACCGGCGTGAAAAACGAGCAGTACTTC; CDR3aa: CASSFLGETGVKNEQYF; v_gene: TRBV11-3; j_gene: TRBJ2-7; abundance: once; d_gene: -
CDR3nt: TGTGCCAGCAGCTTAGAAGGTCAGCCCCAGCATTTT; CDR3aa: CASSLEGQPQHF; v_gene: TRBV7-9; j_gene: TRBJ1-5; abundance: -; d_gene: -
CDR3nt: TGTGCCAGTAGTATAACCAGGGCTTATGGCTACACCTTC; CDR3aa: CASSITRAYGYTF; v_gene: TRBV19; j_gene: TRBJ1-2; abundance: -; d_gene: -
CDR3nt: TGCAGCGTTGAAGGGGGCCCGGGACTAAGACAAGAGACCCAGTACTTC; CDR3aa: CSVEGGPGLRQETQYF; v_gene: TRBV29-1; j_gene: TRBJ2-5; abundance: -; d_gene: TRBD2
CDR3nt: TGTGCCAGCAGTTACAGGGAAGCAAATACGCAGTATTTT; CDR3aa: CASSYREANTQYF; v_gene: TRBV6-5; j_gene: TRBJ2-3; abundance: -; d_gene: -
CDR3nt: TGTGCCAGCAGCCCGCCCGGGACAGGGGGCTGGGTCACCGGGGAGCTGTTTTTT; CDR3aa: CASSPPGTGGWVTGELFF; v_gene: TRBV11-2; j_gene: TRBJ2-2; abundance: -; d_gene: TRBD1
CDR3nt: TGTGCCAGCAGTGAAAGCCTCGCCTCACTGGTTTTAGCTTTCTTT; CDR3aa: CASSESLASLVLAFF; v_gene: TRBV2; j_gene: TRBJ1-1; abundance: -; d_gene: -
CDR3nt: TGTGCCAGCAGCCCGAATTTAGGCACCGGGGAGCTGTTTTTT; CDR3aa: CASSPNLGTGELFF; v_gene: TRBV11-2; j_gene: TRBJ2-2; abundance: -; d_gene: -
CDR3nt: TGTGCCTGGAGCGGGACAGGGGCGCGGTACGAGCAGTACTTC; CDR3aa: CAWSGTGARYEQYF; v_gene: TRBV30; j_gene: TRBJ2-7; abundance: -; d_gene: TRBD1
CDR3nt: TGTGCCAGCAGCTTGGGGGGTAGCGAGACCCAGTACTTC; CDR3aa: CASSLGGSETQYF; v_gene: TRBV5-6; j_gene: TRBJ2-5; abundance: -; d_gene: -
CDR3nt: -; CDR3aa: CASRFGAGGPDTQYF; v_gene: TRBV2; j_gene: TRBJ2-3; abundance: once; d_gene: -
CDR3nt: TGCGCCAGCAGCCAAAGGTCATCCTACGAGCAGTACTTC; CDR3aa: CASSQRSSYEQYF; v_gene: TRBV4-1; j_gene: TRBJ2-7; abundance: -; d_gene: -
CDR3nt: TGTGCCAGCAGCACCTGGGGACAGAACCGCTATGGCTACACCTTC; CDR3aa: CASSTWGQNRYGYTF; v_gene: TRBV28; j_gene: TRBJ1-2; abundance: -; d_gene: TRBD1
CDR3nt: TGTGCCAGCAGTGAACCGACAGGGAACCCCTACGAGCAGTACTTC; CDR3aa: CASSEPTGNPYEQYF; v_gene: TRBV2; j_gene: TRBJ2-7; abundance: -; d_gene: TRBD1
CDR3nt: TGTGCCAGCAGCCCTCTTTATGGGGCCAACGTCCTGACTTTC; CDR3aa: CASSPLYGANVLTF; v_gene: TRBV7-8; j_gene: TRBJ2-6; abundance: -; d_gene: -
CDR3nt: TGTGCCAGCAGTGAAAGATTAGTTTTACAGGGGAGTGGAAACACCATATATTTT; CDR3aa: CASSERLVLQGSGNTIYF; v_gene: TRBV6-1; j_gene: TRBJ1-3; abundance: -; d_gene: TRBD1
CDR3nt: TGTGCCTGGAGTGAGACCAGCTCCTCTTTAAAAGGCTACACCTTC; CDR3aa: CAWSETSSSLKGYTF; v_gene: TRBV30; j_gene: TRBJ1-2; abundance: -; d_gene: -
CDR3nt: TGCGCCAGCAGCCACAGGACAGGAGCTACCTACGAGCAGTACTTC; CDR3aa: CASSHRTGATYEQYF; v_gene: TRBV4-1; j_gene: TRBJ2-7; abundance: -; d_gene: TRBD1
CDR3nt: TGTGCCAGCAGCACATCGGACGGAGAATACACTGAAGCTTTCTTT; CDR3aa: CASSTSDGEYTEAFF; v_gene: TRBV9; j_gene: TRBJ1-1; abundance: -; d_gene: -
CDR3nt: TGTGCCAGCAGCTCTAGGGACTACCTCTACGAGCAGTACTTC; CDR3aa: CASSSRDYLYEQYF; v_gene: TRBV7-8; j_gene: TRBJ2-7; abundance: -; d_gene: TRBD2
CDR3nt: TGTGCCAGCAGCTGGCCTGGAGGGGAGCAGTACTTC; CDR3aa: CASSWPGGEQYF; v_gene: TRBV7-6; j_gene: TRBJ2-7; abundance: once; d_gene: -
CDR3nt: TGTGCCAGCAGTTTTTCAGGGGCAGGACATGGCTACACCTTC; CDR3aa: CASSFSGAGHGYTF; v_gene: TRBV27; j_gene: TRBJ1-2; abundance: -; d_gene: -
CDR3nt: TGCGCCAGCAGCGACCTTTACCCTGGGGCCAACGTCCTGACTTTC; CDR3aa: CASSDLYPGANVLTF; v_gene: TRBV10-2; j_gene: TRBJ2-6; abundance: -; d_gene: -
CDR3nt: TGTGCCAGCAGCCCCCAACAACAGGCCTACGAGCAGTACTTC; CDR3aa: CASSPQQQAYEQYF; v_gene: TRBV27; j_gene: TRBJ2-7; abundance: -; d_gene: -
CDR3nt: TGTGCCAGCAGCTCGAGTTATAATGATTCACCCCTCCACTTT; CDR3aa: CASSSSYNDSPLHF; v_gene: TRBV5-6; j_gene: TRBJ1-6; abundance: -; d_gene: -
CDR3nt: TGTGCCAGCAGTGATGACAGTCAGTGGGTCACAGATACGCAGTATTTT; CDR3aa: CASSDDSQWVTDTQYF; v_gene: TRBV6-1; j_gene: TRBJ2-3; abundance: -; d_gene: -
CDR3nt: TGTGCCAGCAGTGTTTCAGGGCCCAGCTCCTACGAGCAGTACTTC; CDR3aa: CASSVSGPSSYEQYF; v_gene: TRBV2; j_gene: TRBJ2-7; abundance: once; d_gene: -
CDR3nt: TGTGCCTGGAGTGTACTAGCGGGAGGACTAGGGTTCTCCTACAATGAGCAGTTCTTC; CDR3aa: CAWSVLAGGLGFSYNEQFF; v_gene: TRBV30; j_gene: TRBJ2-1; abundance: -; d_gene: TRBD2
CDR3nt: TGCGCCAGCAATCTTTGGGCCGTCTACAATGAGCAGTTCTTC; CDR3aa: CASNLWAVYNEQFF; v_gene: TRBV10-2; j_gene: TRBJ2-1; abundance: -; d_gene: -
CDR3nt: TGTGCCAGCAGTCTACAGGGGTCGGATACGCAGTATTTT; CDR3aa: CASSLQGSDTQYF; v_gene: TRBV27; j_gene: TRBJ2-3; abundance: -; d_gene: TRBD1
CDR3nt: TGTGCCAGCAGCTTGGCCGAGGGGACCTTCATAAGAGAGACCCAGTACTTC; CDR3aa: CASSLAEGTFIRETQYF; v_gene: TRBV5-4; j_gene: TRBJ2-5; abundance: -; d_gene: -
CDR3nt: TGCGCCAGCAGCCAAGTTTTGGGCAACTATGGCTACACCTTC; CDR3aa: CASSQVLGNYGYTF; v_gene: TRBV4-1; j_gene: TRBJ1-2; abundance: medium-sized; d_gene: -
CDR3nt: TGCGCCAGCACCCAGGGAAGTTTATCACCCCTCCACTTT; CDR3aa: CASTQGSLSPLHF; v_gene: TRBV23-1; j_gene: TRBJ1-6; abundance: -; d_gene: -
CDR3nt: TGTGCCAGCGGGGAACCTGACTCCTATAATTCACCCCTCCACTTT; CDR3aa: CASGEPDSYNSPLHF; v_gene: TRBV11-2; j_gene: TRBJ1-6; abundance: once; d_gene: -
CDR3nt: TGTGCCAGCAGCTGGGGGGAGATGTACTCCTACGAGCAGTACTTC; CDR3aa: CASSWGEMYSYEQYF; v_gene: TRBV13; j_gene: TRBJ2-7; abundance: -; d_gene: -
CDR3nt: TGCAGCGTTGAAGGTCTAGCGGAGTCCTACAATGAGCAGTTCTTC; CDR3aa: CSVEGLAESYNEQFF; v_gene: TRBV29-1; j_gene: TRBJ2-1; abundance: once; d_gene: TRBD2
CDR3nt: TGTGCCAGCACCCTCGGGACAGGGGGCTTTAATGAAAAACTGTTTTTT; CDR3aa: CASTLGTGGFNEKLFF; v_gene: TRBV28; j_gene: TRBJ1-4; abundance: -; d_gene: TRBD1